These 3 T cell receptor beta chains share one sample of origin, sequenced in a study of cytotoxic CD8 clonotypes in ibrutinib-treated CLL. Method: immunoSEQ multiplex PCR; TCRdb's copy keeps in-frame clones and lacks some. This table holds roughly 150,000 clones, roughly 84% found once. Specimen: PBMCs, collected at disease progression, from a patient treated with ibrutinib. The receptors here all came from a human donor with chronic lymphocytic leukemia.

This chain connects TRBV5-1 to TRBJ2-3; D ambiguous. This CDR3 comprises 14 residues. Per germline, CDR1 SGHRS and CDR2 YFSETQ. V lost 0 bases and J lost 6, with 11 bases in between. CDR3 protein: CASSLAMLFDTQYF. Written as DNA, the CDR3 is TGCGCCAGCAGCTTGGCTATGCTATTTGATACGCAGTATTTT.

V is TRBV7-2 and J is TRBJ2-1, with TRBD2 identical over 10 bases. Per the germline V gene, CDR1 is SGHTA and CDR2 is FQGNSA. V was clipped by 2 bases and J by 4 bases; unmatched bases: 8. CDR3 size: 17 residues. The CDR3 loop reads CASSLSGTSATYNEQFF. The CDR3 coding sequence is TGTGCCAGCAGCTTATCCGGGACTAGCGCCACTTACAATGAGCAGTTCTTC.

The gene calls are TRBV20-1 and TRBJ1-1; D is uncertain. The CDR3 runs to 11 residues. V was trimmed by 2 bases and J by 2 bases, leaving 3 bases between them. Germline V gene sequence: CDR1 DFQATT, CDR2 SNEGSKA (reference sequence). The CDR3 spells CSARLNTEAFF. CDR3 in DNA: TGCAGTGCTAGACTCAACACTGAAGCTTTCTTT.